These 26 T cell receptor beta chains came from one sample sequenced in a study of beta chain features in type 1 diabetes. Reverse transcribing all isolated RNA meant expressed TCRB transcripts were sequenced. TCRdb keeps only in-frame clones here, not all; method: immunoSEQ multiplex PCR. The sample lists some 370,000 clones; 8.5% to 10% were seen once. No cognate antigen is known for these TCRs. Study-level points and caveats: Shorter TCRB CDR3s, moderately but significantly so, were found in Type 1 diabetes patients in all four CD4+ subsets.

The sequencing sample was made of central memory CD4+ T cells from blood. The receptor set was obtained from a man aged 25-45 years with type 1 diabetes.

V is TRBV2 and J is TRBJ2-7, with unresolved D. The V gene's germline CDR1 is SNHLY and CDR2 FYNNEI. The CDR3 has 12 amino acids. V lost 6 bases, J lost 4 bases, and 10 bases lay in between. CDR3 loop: CASRDRIYEQYF. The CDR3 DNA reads TGTGCCAGCAGGGACCGTATATACGAGCAGTACTTC. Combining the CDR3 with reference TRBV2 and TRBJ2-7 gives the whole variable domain EPEVTQTPSHQVTQMGQEVILRCVPISNHLYFYWYRQILGQKVEFLVSFYNNEISEKSEIFDDQFSVERPDGSNFTLKIRSTKLEDSAMYFCASRDRIYEQYFGPGTRLTVT.

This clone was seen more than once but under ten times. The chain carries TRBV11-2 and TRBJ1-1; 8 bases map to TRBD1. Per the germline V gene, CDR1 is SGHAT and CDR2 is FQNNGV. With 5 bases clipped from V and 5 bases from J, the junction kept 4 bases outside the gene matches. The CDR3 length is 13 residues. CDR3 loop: CASSADRGTEAFF. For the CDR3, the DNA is TGTGCCAGCAGCGCAGACAGGGGTACTGAAGCTTTCTTT.

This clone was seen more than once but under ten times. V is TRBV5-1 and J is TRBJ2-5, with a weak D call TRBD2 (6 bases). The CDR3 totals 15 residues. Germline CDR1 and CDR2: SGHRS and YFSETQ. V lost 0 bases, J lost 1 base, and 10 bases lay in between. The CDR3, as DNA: TGCGCCAGCAGCTTGGTTGGGGGGACCCAAGAGACCCAGTACTTC. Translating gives CASSLVGGTQETQYF.

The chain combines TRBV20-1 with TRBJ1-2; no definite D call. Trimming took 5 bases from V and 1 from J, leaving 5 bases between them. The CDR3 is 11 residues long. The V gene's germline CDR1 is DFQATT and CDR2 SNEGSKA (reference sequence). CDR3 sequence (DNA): TGCAGTGCTGAGAATAACTATGGCTACACCTTC. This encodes CSAENNYGYTF.

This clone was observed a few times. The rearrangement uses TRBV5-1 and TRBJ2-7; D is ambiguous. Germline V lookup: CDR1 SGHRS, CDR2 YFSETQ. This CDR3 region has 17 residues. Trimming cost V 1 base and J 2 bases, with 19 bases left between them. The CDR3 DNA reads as TGCGCCAGCAGCTTGCGTCCGATTAGAACAGAAACCTACGAGCAGTACTTC. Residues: CASSLRPIRTETYEQYF.

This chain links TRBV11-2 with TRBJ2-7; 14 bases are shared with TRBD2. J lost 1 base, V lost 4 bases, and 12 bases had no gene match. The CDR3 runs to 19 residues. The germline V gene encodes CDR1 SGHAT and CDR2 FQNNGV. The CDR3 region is CASSSPGLAGVRMSYEQYF. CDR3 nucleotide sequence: TGTGCCAGCAGCTCTCCGGGACTAGCGGGAGTCCGTATGTCCTACGAGCAGTACTTC.

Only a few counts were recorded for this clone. CDR3 sequence: CASSLVPPANEQFF. DNA of the CDR3: TGCGCCAGCAGCTTGGTGCCCCCCGCTAATGAGCAGTTCTTC. The J gene is TRBJ2-1, the V gene TRBV5-1; D call uncertain. The ends were cut back, 0 bases at V and 7 bases at J, with 11 bases in the middle. The CDR3 sequence is 14 residues long. Germline loops: CDR1 SGHRS, CDR2 YFSETQ. Variable domain in full (rest from reference TRBV5-1 and TRBJ2-1): KAGVTQTPRYLIKTRGQQVTLSCSPISGHRSVSWYQQTPGQGLQFLFEYFSETQRNKGNFPGRFSGRQFSNSRSEMNVSTLELGDSALYLCASSLVPPANEQFFGPGTRLTVL.

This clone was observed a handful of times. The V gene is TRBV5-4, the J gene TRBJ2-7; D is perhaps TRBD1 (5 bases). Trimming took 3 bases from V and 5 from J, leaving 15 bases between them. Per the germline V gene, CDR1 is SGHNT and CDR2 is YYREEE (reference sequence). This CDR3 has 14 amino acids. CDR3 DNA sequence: TGTGCCAGCAGCTCTCCCGTTTTAGGGGACGAGCAGTACTTC. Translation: CASSSPVLGDEQYF.

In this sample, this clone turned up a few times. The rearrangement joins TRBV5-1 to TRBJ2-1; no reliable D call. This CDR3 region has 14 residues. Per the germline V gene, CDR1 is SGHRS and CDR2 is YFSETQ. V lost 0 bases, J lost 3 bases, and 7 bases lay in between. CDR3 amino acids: CASSLGSRYNEQFF. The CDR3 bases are TGCGCCAGCAGCTTGGGCAGCCGCTACAATGAGCAGTTCTTC.

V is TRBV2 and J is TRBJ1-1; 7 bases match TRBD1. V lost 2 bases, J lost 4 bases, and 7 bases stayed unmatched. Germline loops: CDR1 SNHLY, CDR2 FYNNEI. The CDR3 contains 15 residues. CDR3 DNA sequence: TGTGCCAGCAGTGAACGTGTGGCAGGGGGCACTGAAGCTTTCTTT. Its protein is CASSERVAGGTEAFF.

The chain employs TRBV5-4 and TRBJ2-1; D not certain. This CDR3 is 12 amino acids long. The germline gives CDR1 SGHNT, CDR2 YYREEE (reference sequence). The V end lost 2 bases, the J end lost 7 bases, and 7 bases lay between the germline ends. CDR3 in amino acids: CASSFDANEQFF. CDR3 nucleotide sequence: TGTGCCAGCAGCTTCGACGCAAATGAGCAGTTCTTC.

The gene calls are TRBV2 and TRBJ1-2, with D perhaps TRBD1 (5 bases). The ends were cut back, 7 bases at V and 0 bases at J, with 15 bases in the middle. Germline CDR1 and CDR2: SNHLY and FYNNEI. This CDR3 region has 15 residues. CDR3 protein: CASIPQRGTNYGYTF. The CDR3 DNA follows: TGTGCCAGCATCCCACAGAGGGGAACTAACTATGGCTACACCTTC.

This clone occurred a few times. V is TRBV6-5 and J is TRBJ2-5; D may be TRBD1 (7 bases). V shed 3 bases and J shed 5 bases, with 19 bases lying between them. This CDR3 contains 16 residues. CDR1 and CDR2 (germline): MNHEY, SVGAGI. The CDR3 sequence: CASSYGVEGAGETQYF. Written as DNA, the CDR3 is TGTGCCAGCAGTTATGGTGTGGAGGGGGCGGGTGAGACCCAGTACTTC.

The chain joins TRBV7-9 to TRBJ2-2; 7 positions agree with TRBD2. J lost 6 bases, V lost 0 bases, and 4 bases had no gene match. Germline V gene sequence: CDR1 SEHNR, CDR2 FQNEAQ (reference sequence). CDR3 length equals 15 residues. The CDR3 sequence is CASSLAAGVPGELFF. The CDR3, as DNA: TGTGCCAGCAGCTTAGCGGCGGGAGTTCCCGGGGAGCTGTTTTTT. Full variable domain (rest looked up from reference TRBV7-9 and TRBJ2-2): DTGVSQNPRHKITKRGQNVTFRCDPISEHNRLYWYRQTLGQGPEFLTYFQNEAQLEKSRLLSDRFSAERPKGSFSTLEIQRTEQGDSAMYLCASSLAAGVPGELFFGEGSRLTVL.

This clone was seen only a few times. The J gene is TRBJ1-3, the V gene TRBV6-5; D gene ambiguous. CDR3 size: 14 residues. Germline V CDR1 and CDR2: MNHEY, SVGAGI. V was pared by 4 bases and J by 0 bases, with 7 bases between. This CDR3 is CASSLSSSGNTIYF. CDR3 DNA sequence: TGTGCCAGCAGTTTATCGAGCTCTGGAAACACCATATATTTT.

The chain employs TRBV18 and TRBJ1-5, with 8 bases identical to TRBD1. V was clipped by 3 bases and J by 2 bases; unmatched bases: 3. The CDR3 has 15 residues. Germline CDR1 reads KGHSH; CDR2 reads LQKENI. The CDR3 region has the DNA TGTGCCAGCTCACCGGCGACAGGGGGCAATCAGCCCCAGCATTTT. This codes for CASSPATGGNQPQHF.

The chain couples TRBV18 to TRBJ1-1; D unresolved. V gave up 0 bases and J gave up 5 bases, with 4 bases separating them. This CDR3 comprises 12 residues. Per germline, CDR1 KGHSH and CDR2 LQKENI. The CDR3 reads CASSPPLTEAFF. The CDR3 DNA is TGTGCCAGCTCACCACCGCTGACTGAAGCTTTCTTT.

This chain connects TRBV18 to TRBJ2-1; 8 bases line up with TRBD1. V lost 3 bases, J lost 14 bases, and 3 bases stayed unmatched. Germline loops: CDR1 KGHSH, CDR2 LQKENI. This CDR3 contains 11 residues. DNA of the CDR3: TGTGCCAGCTCACCGACAGGGGTGGAGTTCTTC. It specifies CASSPTGVEFF.

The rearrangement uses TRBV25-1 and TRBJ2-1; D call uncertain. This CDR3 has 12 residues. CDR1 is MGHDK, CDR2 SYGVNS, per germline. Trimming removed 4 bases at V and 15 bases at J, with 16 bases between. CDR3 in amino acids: CASSGRRPTRFF. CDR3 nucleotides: TGTGCCAGCAGTGGTAGGAGACCCACCCGGTTCTTC.

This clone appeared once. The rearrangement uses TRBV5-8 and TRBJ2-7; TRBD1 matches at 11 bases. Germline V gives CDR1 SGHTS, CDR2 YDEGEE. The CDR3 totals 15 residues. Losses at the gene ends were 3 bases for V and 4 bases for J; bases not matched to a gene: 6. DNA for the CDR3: TGTGCCAGCAGCTCTGGGGACAGGGGGTATTACGAGCAGTACTTC. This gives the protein CASSSGDRGYYEQYF.

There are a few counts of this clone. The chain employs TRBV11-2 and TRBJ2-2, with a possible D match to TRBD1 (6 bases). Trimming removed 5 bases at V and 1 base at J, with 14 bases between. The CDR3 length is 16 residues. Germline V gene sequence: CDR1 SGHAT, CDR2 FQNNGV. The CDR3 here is CASSHRDILNTGELFF. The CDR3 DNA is TGTGCCAGCAGCCATCGGGACATCTTGAACACCGGGGAGCTGTTTTTT.

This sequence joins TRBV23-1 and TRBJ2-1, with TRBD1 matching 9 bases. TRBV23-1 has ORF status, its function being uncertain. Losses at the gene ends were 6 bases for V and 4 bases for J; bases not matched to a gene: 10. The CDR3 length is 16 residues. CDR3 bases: TGCGCCAGCAGCCTCCCCGGACAGGGGCGGTACAATGAGCAGTTCTTC. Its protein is CASSLPGQGRYNEQFF.

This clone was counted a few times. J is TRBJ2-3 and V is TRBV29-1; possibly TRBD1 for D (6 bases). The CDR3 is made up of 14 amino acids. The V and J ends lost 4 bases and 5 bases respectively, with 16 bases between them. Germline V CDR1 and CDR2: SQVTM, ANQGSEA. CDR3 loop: CSVVGTSVKDTQYF. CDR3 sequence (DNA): TGCAGCGTTGTTGGGACATCGGTCAAAGATACGCAGTATTTT.

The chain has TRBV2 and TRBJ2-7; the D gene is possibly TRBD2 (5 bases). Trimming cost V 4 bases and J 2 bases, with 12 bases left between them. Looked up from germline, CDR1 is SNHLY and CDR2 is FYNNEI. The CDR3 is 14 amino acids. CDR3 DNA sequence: TGTGCCAGCAGTGCTGAAAGAGGGCCCTACGAGCAGTACTTC. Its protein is CASSAERGPYEQYF.

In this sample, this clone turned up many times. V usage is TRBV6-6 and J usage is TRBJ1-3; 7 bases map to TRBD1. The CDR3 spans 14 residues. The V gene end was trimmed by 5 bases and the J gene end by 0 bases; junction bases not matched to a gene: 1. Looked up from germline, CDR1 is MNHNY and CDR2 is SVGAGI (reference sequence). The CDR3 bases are TGTGCCAGCAGTAGACAGGGCTCTGGAAACACCATATATTTT. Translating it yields CASSRQGSGNTIYF.

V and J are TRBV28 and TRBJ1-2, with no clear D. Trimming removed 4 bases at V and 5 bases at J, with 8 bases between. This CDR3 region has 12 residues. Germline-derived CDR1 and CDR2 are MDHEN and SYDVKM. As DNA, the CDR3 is TGTGCCAGCAGTTCCGGACCTTATGGCTACACCTTC. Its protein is CASSSGPYGYTF.